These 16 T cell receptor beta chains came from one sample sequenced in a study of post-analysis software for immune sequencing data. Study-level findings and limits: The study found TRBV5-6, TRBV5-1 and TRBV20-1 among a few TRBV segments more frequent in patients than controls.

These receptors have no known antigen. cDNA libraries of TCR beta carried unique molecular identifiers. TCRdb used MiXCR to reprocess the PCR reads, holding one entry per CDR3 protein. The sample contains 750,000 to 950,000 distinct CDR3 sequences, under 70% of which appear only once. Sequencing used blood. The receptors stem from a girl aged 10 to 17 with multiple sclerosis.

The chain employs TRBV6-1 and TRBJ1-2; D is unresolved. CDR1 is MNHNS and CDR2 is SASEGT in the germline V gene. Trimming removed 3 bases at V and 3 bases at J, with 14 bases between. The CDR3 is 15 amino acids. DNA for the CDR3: TGTGCCAGCAGTGAGGAAGGCGGTTACTACTATGGCTACACCTTC. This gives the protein CASSEEGGYYYGYTF.

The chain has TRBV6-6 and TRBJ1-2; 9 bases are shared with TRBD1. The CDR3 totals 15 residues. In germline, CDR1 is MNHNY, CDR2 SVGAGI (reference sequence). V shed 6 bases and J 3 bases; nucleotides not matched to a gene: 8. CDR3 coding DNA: TGTGCCAGCAGCCAATTCCGGACAGGGGACTATGGCTACACCTTC. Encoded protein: CASSQFRTGDYGYTF.

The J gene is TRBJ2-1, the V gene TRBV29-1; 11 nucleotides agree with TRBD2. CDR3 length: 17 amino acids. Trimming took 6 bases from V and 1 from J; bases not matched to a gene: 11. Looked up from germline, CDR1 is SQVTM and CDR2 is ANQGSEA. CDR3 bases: TGCAGCGTCCACGTTAGCGGGAGGGCCGAGTCCTACAATGAGCAGTTCTTC. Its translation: CSVHVSGRAESYNEQFF.

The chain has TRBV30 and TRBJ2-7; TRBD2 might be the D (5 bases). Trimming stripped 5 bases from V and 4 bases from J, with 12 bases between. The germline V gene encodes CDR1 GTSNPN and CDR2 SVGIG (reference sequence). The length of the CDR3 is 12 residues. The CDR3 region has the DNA TGTGCCTGGCTCCGGGAAGATTACGAGCAGTACTTC. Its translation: CAWLREDYEQYF.

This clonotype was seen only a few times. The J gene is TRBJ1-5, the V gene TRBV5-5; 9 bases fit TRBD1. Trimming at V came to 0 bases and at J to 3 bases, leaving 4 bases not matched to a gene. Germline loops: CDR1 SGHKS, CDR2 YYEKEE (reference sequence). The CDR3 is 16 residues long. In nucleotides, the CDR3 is TGTGCCAGCAGCTTGGGGGACAGGGTAATCAATCAGCCCCAGCATTTT. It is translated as CASSLGDRVINQPQHF. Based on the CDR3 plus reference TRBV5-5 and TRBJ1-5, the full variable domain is DAGVTQSPTHLIKTRGQQVTLRCSPISGHKSVSWYQQVLGQGPQFIFQYYEKEERGRGNFPDRFSARQFPNYSSELNVNALLLGDSALYLCASSLGDRVINQPQHFGDGTRLSIL.

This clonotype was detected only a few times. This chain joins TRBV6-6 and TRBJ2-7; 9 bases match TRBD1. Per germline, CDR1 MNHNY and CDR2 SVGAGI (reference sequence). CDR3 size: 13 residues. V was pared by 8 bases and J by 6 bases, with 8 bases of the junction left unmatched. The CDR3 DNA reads TGTGCCAGCGGAGACAGGGGGTTCAGCGAGCAGTACTTC. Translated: CASGDRGFSEQYF.

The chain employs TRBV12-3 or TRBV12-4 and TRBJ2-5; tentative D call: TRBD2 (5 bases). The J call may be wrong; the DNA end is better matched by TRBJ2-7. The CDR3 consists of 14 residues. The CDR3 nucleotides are TGTGCCAGCAGTCGGTGGGGAGTGGATAACGAGCAGTACTTC. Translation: CASSRWGVDNEQYF.

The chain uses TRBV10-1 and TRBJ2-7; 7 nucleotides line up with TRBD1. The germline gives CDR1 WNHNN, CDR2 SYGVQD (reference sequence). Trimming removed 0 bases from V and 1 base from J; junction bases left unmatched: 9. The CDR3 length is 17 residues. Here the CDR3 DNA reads TGCGCCAGCAGTGAGTCTACTTATTGGGACAGATCCTACGAGCAGTACTTC. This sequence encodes CASSESTYWDRSYEQYF.

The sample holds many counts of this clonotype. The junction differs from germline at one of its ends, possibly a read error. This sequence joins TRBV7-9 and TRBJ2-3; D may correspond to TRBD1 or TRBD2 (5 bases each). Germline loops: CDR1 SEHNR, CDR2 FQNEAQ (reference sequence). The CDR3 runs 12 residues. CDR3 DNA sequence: TGCGCCAGCAGCCCCCGGGGCGATACGCAGTATTTT. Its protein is CASSPRGDTQYF.

As DNA, the CDR3 is TGCAGCGCCAAAGGTCCTGGGACAGGGGGCCCCCAGGCTGGCTACACCTTC. The encoded protein is CSAKGPGTGGPQAGYTF. V is TRBV29-1 and J is TRBJ1-2; 12 bases map to TRBD1. J lost 7 bases, V lost 7 bases, and 19 bases had no gene match. Germline values: CDR1 SQVTM, CDR2 ANQGSEA. This CDR3 comprises 17 residues.

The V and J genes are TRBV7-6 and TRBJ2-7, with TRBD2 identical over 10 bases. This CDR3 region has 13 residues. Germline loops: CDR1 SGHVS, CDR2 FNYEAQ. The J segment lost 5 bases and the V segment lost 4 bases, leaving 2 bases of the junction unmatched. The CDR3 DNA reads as TGTGCCAGCAGCTCCGGGACTAGCGACGAGCAGTACTTC. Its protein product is CASSSGTSDEQYF.

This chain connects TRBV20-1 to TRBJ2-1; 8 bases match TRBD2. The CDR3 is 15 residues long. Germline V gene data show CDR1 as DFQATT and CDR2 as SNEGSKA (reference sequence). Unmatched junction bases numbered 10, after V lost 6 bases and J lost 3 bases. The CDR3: CSANTLAGHYNEQFF. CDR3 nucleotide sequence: TGCAGTGCAAATACTCTAGCGGGCCACTACAATGAGCAGTTCTTC.

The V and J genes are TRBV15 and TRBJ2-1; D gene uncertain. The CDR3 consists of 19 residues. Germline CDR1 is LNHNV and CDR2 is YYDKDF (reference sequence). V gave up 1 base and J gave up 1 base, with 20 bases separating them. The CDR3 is CATSRVVRTDDWSYNEQFF. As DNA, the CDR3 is TGTGCCACCAGCAGAGTCGTCAGGACGGACGACTGGTCCTACAATGAGCAGTTCTTC.

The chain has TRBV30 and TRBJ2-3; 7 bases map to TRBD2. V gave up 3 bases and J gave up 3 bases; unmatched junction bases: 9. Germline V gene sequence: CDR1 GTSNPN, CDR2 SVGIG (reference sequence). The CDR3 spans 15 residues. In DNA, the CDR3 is TGTGCCTGGAGCCGGGGGAGGGGTATAACAGATACGCAGTATTTT. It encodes CAWSRGRGITDTQYF.

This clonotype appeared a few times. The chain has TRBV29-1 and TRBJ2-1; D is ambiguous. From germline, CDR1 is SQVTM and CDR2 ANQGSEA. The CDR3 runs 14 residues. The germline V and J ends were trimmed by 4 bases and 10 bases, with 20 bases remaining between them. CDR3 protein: CSVAKLLSVREQFF. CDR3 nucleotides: TGCAGCGTTGCAAAACTCCTTTCGGTCAGGGAGCAGTTCTTC.

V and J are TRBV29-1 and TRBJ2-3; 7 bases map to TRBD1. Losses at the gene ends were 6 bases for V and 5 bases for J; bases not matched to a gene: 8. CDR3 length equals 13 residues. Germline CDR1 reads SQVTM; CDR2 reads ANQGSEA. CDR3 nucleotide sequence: TGCAGCGTGGGGCGACAGGGTGTAGATACGCAGTATTTT. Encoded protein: CSVGRQGVDTQYF.